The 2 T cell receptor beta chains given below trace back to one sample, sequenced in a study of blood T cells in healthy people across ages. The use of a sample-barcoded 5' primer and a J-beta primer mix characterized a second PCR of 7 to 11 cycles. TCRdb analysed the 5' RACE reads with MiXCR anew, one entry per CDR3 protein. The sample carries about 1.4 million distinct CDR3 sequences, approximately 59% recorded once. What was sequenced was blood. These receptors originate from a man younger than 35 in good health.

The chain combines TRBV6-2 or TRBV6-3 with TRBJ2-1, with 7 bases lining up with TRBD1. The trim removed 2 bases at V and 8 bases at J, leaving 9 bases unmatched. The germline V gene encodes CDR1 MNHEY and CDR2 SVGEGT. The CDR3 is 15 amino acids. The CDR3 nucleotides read TGTGCCAGCAGTTACGGGGGACAGTCCCTAGATGAGCAGTTCTTC. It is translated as CASSYGGQSLDEQFF.

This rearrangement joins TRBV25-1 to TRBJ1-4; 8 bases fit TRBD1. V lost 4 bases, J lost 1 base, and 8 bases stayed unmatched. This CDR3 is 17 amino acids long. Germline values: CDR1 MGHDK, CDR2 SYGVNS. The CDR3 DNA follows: TGTGCCAGCAGTGGCTACAGGGGGTCTAAAACTAATGAAAAACTGTTTTTT. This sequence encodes CASSGYRGSKTNEKLFF.